The 13 T cell receptor beta chains below come from one sample, sequenced in a study of control samples from healthy donors and cancer patients. Sequencing was performed with immunoSEQ multiplex PCR; in TCRdb, only in-frame clones are kept and a portion is missing. Of 150,000 or so clones in the sample, approximately 90% were seen once. The sequenced sample consisted of blood. The receptors derive from a man aged 25 to 40 in good health.

V is TRBV15 and J is TRBJ1-2; a weak D match, TRBD1 (6 bases). The CDR3 runs to 15 residues. Germline V gene sequence: CDR1 LNHNV, CDR2 YYDKDF (reference sequence). The V gene lost 3 bases and the J gene lost 4 bases, with 15 bases spanning the gap. CDR3 in amino acids: CATSSGTQGGYGYTF. Written as DNA, the CDR3 is TGTGCCACCAGCAGTGGAACACAGGGCGGCTATGGCTACACCTTC.

Details on this clone: An end of the junction does not agree with germline; a read error may underlie this. The chain recombines TRBV19 with TRBJ1-1; no firm D call. There are 12 residues in the CDR3. Germline V lookup: CDR1 LNHDA, CDR2 SQIVND (reference sequence). The CDR3 DNA sequence: TGTGCCACCCGAATGGGAAACAGTGAAGCTTTCTTT. This gives the protein CATRMGNSEAFF.

The rearrangement joins TRBV11-1 to TRBJ2-5; the D is unclear. V was shortened by 0 bases and J by 3 bases, with 11 bases between the two germline ends. Germline V gene data show CDR1 as SGHAT and CDR2 as FQDESV (reference sequence). The length of the CDR3 is 15 residues. CDR3 residues: CASSLAQVGKETQYF. The CDR3 DNA sequence: TGTGCCAGCAGCTTAGCGCAAGTAGGGAAAGAGACCCAGTACTTC.

V and J are TRBV28 and TRBJ2-2; the D is unclear. Germline V lookup: CDR1 MDHEN, CDR2 SYDVKM. With 7 bases removed from V and 3 bases from J, the gap between germline ends came to 12 bases. The CDR3 covers 14 residues. The CDR3 bases are TGTGCCAGCACTTCCGGGTCGCACACCGGGGAGCTGTTTTTT. Translation gives CASTSGSHTGELFF.

This chain connects TRBV27 to TRBJ2-3; 13 bases match TRBD2. The CDR3 totals 17 residues. Looked up from germline, CDR1 is MNHEY and CDR2 is SMNVEV (reference sequence). Trimming took 4 bases from V and 5 from J; bases not matched to a gene: 9. CDR3 loop: CASSSRPGLAGQDTQYF. CDR3 coding DNA: TGTGCCAGCAGTTCCCGTCCGGGACTAGCGGGACAAGATACGCAGTATTTT.

V is TRBV30 and J is TRBJ2-4; D is undetermined. Trimming pared 4 bases from V and 2 bases from J, leaving 15 bases between. This CDR3 contains 15 residues. CDR1 and CDR2 (germline): GTSNPN, SVGIG (reference sequence). The CDR3 here is CAWNPARSSKNIQYF. CDR3 bases: TGTGCCTGGAACCCTGCTAGGAGTTCCAAAAACATTCAGTACTTC. Supplemented by reference TRBV30 and TRBJ2-4, the full variable domain reads SQTIHQWPATLVQPVGSPLSLECTVEGTSNPNLYWYRQAAGRGLQLLFYSVGIGQISSEVPQNLSASRPQDRQFILSSKKLLLSDSGFYLCAWNPARSSKNIQYFGAGTRLSVL.

The rearrangement uses TRBV4-2 and TRBJ1-3, with TRBD1 matching 7 bases. Germline CDR1 and CDR2: LGHNA and YNFKEQ. The CDR3 loop spans 14 amino acids. Trimming took 10 bases from V and 4 from J; bases not matched to a gene: 10. This CDR3 reads CATEDRAGGNTIYF. The CDR3 DNA sequence: TGTGCCACCGAAGACAGGGCCGGAGGAAACACCATATATTTT.

The chain couples TRBV28 to TRBJ2-1, with no clear D. From germline, CDR1 is MDHEN and CDR2 SYDVKM. V lost 8 bases and J 5 bases, leaving 28 bases between the germline ends. This CDR3 spans 18 amino acids. CDR3 bases: TGTGCCAGCGCACCACACCCATGGACGCCTAAACCACACAATGAGCAGTTCTTC. It yields the protein CASAPHPWTPKPHNEQFF.

The rearrangement uses TRBV28 and TRBJ1-6; D possibly corresponds to TRBD1 (6 bases). Trimming took 7 bases from V and 6 from J, leaving 13 bases between them. CDR1 MDHEN and CDR2 SYDVKM come from the germline V gene. The CDR3 totals 14 residues. The CDR3 nucleotides read TGTGCCAGCATACTGACAGGTTTTAATTCACCCCTCCACTTT. Encoded protein: CASILTGFNSPLHF.

The V gene is TRBV28, the J gene TRBJ1-5, with D tentatively TRBD1 (5 bases). The germline V gene encodes CDR1 MDHEN and CDR2 SYDVKM. Trimming removed 5 bases from V and 3 bases from J, with 14 bases in between. The CDR3 has 15 amino acids. The CDR3 DNA reads TGTGCCAGCAGTCTCTCTGGGGGGTCCAATCAGCCCCAGCATTTT. Translating gives CASSLSGGSNQPQHF. The variable domain in full, with the rest retrieved from reference TRBV28 and TRBJ1-5, is DVKVTQSSRYLVKRTGEKVFLECVQDMDHENMFWYRQDPGLGLRLIYFSYDVKMKEKGDIPEGYSVSREKKERFSLILESASTNQTSMYLCASSLSGGSNQPQHFGDGTRLSIL.

This chain joins TRBV5-5 and TRBJ1-2; TRBD1 agrees at 12 bases. Germline CDR1 reads SGHKS; CDR2 reads YYEKEE (reference sequence). V shed 3 bases, J shed 3 bases, and the junction held 12 bases outside the gene matches. The CDR3 extends over 18 amino acids. CDR3 nucleotide sequence: TGTGCCAGCAGCTCAGCGGGGGGACAGGGGGCCTGGGACTATGGCTACACCTTC. Protein: CASSSAGGQGAWDYGYTF.

This chain connects TRBV5-5 to TRBJ1-2; no clear D gene. Trimming took 4 bases from V and 0 from J, leaving 13 bases between them. CDR3 length: 15 residues. Germline values: CDR1 SGHKS, CDR2 YYEKEE (reference sequence). The CDR3 coding sequence is TGTGCCAGCAGCCCCGCCGGGTCAACTAACTATGGCTACACCTTC. This codes for CASSPAGSTNYGYTF.

V gene TRBV3-1 (or the pseudogene TRBV3-2) combines with J gene TRBJ2-2; no clear D gene. V lost 1 base and J lost 4, with 7 bases in between. The CDR3 has 14 residues. Per the germline V gene, CDR1 is LGHDT and CDR2 is YNNKEL (reference sequence). The CDR3 here is CASSQGAVTGELFF. CDR3 in DNA: TGTGCCAGCAGCCAAGGGGCGGTCACCGGGGAGCTGTTTTTT.